The 5 T cell receptor beta chains presented below share a single source sample, sequenced in a study of blood T cell repertoires in COVID-19. Libraries were prepared by immunoSEQ multiplex PCR; TCRdb keeps only in-frame clonotypes and omits some of them. This table has approximately 15,000 clones, over 65% appearing once. Material for sequencing was peripheral blood. These receptors all come from a human donor in a cohort sampled during active COVID-19.

This clone appeared a few times. The chain uses TRBV3-1 (or the pseudogene TRBV3-2) and TRBJ1-6; D might be TRBD1 (5 bases). There are 15 residues in the CDR3. V gave up 0 bases and J gave up 10 bases, with 13 bases separating them. Per germline, CDR1 LGHDT and CDR2 YNNKEL (reference sequence). The CDR3 DNA reads TGTGCCAGCAGCCAAGAATCTGGGGGGGAGTCACCCCTCCACTTT. The encoded protein is CASSQESGGESPLHF.

The chain uses TRBV27 and TRBJ1-3, with D perhaps TRBD1 (6 bases). The CDR3 is 15 residues long. The germline V and J ends were trimmed by 5 bases and 2 bases, with 13 bases remaining between them. Germline-derived CDR1 and CDR2 are MNHEY and SMNVEV (reference sequence). The DNA of the CDR3 is TGTGCCAGCAGTACCAATCAGGGGACTGGAAACACCATATATTTT. Its protein product is CASSTNQGTGNTIYF.

This clone has more than one count but fewer than ten. The gene calls are TRBV2 and TRBJ1-2, with D unclear. In germline, CDR1 is SNHLY, CDR2 FYNNEI. V lost 4 bases and J 8 bases, leaving 11 bases between the germline ends. The CDR3 totals 12 residues. The DNA for the CDR3 is TGTGCCAGCAGTGTAGAGCCAGCGGGCTACACCTTC. Translating gives CASSVEPAGYTF.

This clone was seen just once. This chain links TRBV15 with TRBJ2-7; 7 positions agree with TRBD2. The V gene's germline CDR1 is LNHNV and CDR2 YYDKDF (reference sequence). The CDR3 has 16 amino acids. V gave up 1 base and J gave up 0 bases; unmatched junction bases: 6. CDR3 sequence reads: CATSRGLASSSYEQYF. Written as DNA, the CDR3 is TGTGCCACCAGCAGAGGACTAGCCTCAAGCTCCTACGAGCAGTACTTC.

The chain carries TRBV11-1 and TRBJ2-5; D unclear. V lost 0 bases to trimming and J lost 3 bases, with 2 bases between them. The CDR3 consists of 12 residues. Germline V gene data show CDR1 as SGHAT and CDR2 as FQDESV (reference sequence). DNA of the CDR3: TGTGCCAGCAGCTTAGCCGAAGAGACCCAGTACTTC. It translates to CASSLAEETQYF.